Below are 13 T cell receptor beta chains sequenced from a single sample in a study of control samples from healthy donors and cancer patients. Sequencing was performed with immunoSEQ multiplex PCR; in TCRdb, only in-frame clones are kept and a portion is missing. The sample consists of about 79,000 clones, 93% of them appearing once. The specimen sequenced was PBMCs. All receptors come from a woman aged 40 to 55 with lung cancer.

The CDR3 region is CASSPAYQETQYF. The CDR3 region has the DNA TGTGCCAGCTCACCTGCGTACCAAGAGACCCAGTACTTC. This chain joins TRBV18 and TRBJ2-5, with no clear D. This CDR3 spans 13 amino acids. Deletions cut 3 bases from V and 0 bases from J, with 5 bases between. Germline V gene lookup returns CDR1 KGHSH and CDR2 LQKENI.

The gene calls are TRBV6-5 and TRBJ2-1; D uncertain. The V end lost 8 bases, the J end lost 4 bases, and 12 bases lay between the germline ends. CDR3 length equals 13 residues. Germline V lookup: CDR1 MNHEY, CDR2 SVGAGI. CDR3 residues: CASRLTLYNEQFF. In nucleotides, the CDR3 is TGTGCCAGCCGCCTAACACTGTACAATGAGCAGTTCTTC.

The chain couples TRBV7-6 to TRBJ1-3; D unresolved. The CDR3 runs 13 residues. V gave up 1 base and J gave up 7 bases, with 8 bases separating them. The V gene's germline CDR1 is SGHVS and CDR2 FNYEAQ. The CDR3 DNA reads as TGTGCCAGCAGCTTAGATGTCGGGAACACCATATATTTT. It is translated as CASSLDVGNTIYF.

CDR3 loop: CASSVYTGAGAFF. CDR3 nucleotides: TGTGCCAGCAGCGTATACACAGGGGCAGGAGCTTTCTTT. V usage is TRBV9 and J usage is TRBJ1-1, with 7 bases aligning to TRBD1. From germline, CDR1 is SGDLS and CDR2 YYNGEE. V lost 1 base and J lost 10; bases outside the gene matches: 7. This CDR3 comprises 13 residues. Filled out from reference TRBV9 and TRBJ1-1, the complete variable domain reads DSGVTQTPKHLITATGQRVTLRCSPRSGDLSVYWYQQSLDQGLQFLIQYYNGEERAKGNILERFSAQQFPDLHSELNLSSLELGDSALYFCASSVYTGAGAFFGQGTRLTVV.

The rearrangement links TRBV2 to TRBJ2-4; a possible D gene is TRBD1 (6 bases). Germline V gives CDR1 SNHLY, CDR2 FYNNEI. CDR3 length: 14 amino acids. Trimming pared 4 bases from V and 6 bases from J, leaving 13 bases between. The CDR3 nucleotides read TGTGCCAGCAGTGCGCGGGTAGGGGGAAACATTCAGTACTTC. Translating gives CASSARVGGNIQYF.

The rearrangement uses TRBV19 and TRBJ2-1, with 8 positions matching TRBD1. CDR3 size: 15 residues. Germline-derived CDR1 and CDR2 are LNHDA and SQIVND (reference sequence). Trimming took 3 bases from V and 5 from J; bases not matched to a gene: 6. The CDR3, as DNA: TGTGCCAGTAGTATGAGTGGGACAGGACACAATGAGCAGTTCTTC. Residues: CASSMSGTGHNEQFF.

A single count supports this clone. The chain recombines TRBV5-5 with TRBJ2-7; D ambiguous. The CDR3 sequence is 13 residues long. Germline loops: CDR1 SGHKS, CDR2 YYEKEE (reference sequence). V lost 5 bases, J lost 1 base, and 10 bases lay in between. The CDR3 loop reads CASSPDLSYEQYF. The DNA of the CDR3 is TGTGCCAGCAGTCCGGATTTATCCTACGAGCAGTACTTC.

The gene calls are TRBV6-4 and TRBJ1-2; D call uncertain. Trimming stripped 6 bases from V and 4 bases from J, with 12 bases between. Germline CDR1 is MRHNA and CDR2 is SNTAGT. This CDR3 is built from 13 residues. The CDR3 nucleotides read TGTGCCAGCAGCCCCGACTCGATCTATGGCTACACCTTC. It specifies CASSPDSIYGYTF.

This chain links TRBV5-1 with TRBJ1-4, with D unclear. The CDR3 sequence is 14 residues long. V was shortened by 7 bases and J by 0 bases, with 10 bases between the two germline ends. Germline V gene data show CDR1 as SGHRS and CDR2 as YFSETQ. CDR3 nucleotides: TGCGCCAGCCGATCCCTTGCAACTAATGAAAAACTGTTTTTT. It is translated as CASRSLATNEKLFF.

V gene TRBV23-1 combines with J gene TRBJ1-5; no firm D call. TRBV23-1 is sorted into the ORF group, with uncertain function. V was cut by 3 bases and J by 6 bases, with 3 bases left in between. This CDR3 region has 11 residues. For the CDR3, the DNA is TGCGCCAGCAGTCACTCTCAGCCCCAGCATTTT. As protein: CASSHSQPQHF.

This clone came up once. This same CDR3 is encoded by further DNA sequences in the sample. This sequence joins TRBV30 and TRBJ2-5; D might be TRBD1 or TRBD2, each matching 7 bases. Trimming removed 0 bases at V and 10 bases at J, with 18 bases between. Germline V CDR1 and CDR2: GTSNPN, SVGIG (reference sequence). The CDR3 is made up of 14 amino acids. CDR3 DNA: TGTGCCTGGAGTGTGGGGGGGCCCCAGGGGGGCCAGTACTTC. As protein: CAWSVGGPQGGQYF.

V and J are TRBV10-1 and TRBJ2-7; 10 bases map to TRBD2. Germline CDR1 is WNHNN and CDR2 is SYGVQD (reference sequence). V dropped 2 bases and J dropped 1; count of bases not matched to a gene: 2. The CDR3 spans 15 residues. The CDR3 sequence: CASSEATSGSYEQYF. CDR3 in DNA: TGCGCCAGCAGTGAGGCGACTAGCGGGTCCTACGAGCAGTACTTC.

This chain uses TRBV5-1 with TRBJ1-2; 12 bases match TRBD1. J gave up 6 bases and V 0 bases, and 9 bases lay outside the gene matches. The CDR3 is 17 residues long. The V gene's germline CDR1 is SGHRS and CDR2 YFSETQ. CDR3 bases: TGCGCCAGCAGCTTGGTAGGGACAGGGGGCGCGCAGGATGGCTACACCTTC. This encodes CASSLVGTGGAQDGYTF.